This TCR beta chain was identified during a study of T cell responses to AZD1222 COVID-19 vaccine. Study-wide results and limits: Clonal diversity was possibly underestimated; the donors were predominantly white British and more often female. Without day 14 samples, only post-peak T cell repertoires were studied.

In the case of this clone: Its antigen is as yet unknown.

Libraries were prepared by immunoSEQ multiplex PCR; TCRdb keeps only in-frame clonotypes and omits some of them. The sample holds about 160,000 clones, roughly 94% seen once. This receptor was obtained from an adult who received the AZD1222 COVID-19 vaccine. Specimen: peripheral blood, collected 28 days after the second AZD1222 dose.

The CDR3 nucleotides read TGTGCCAGCAGCTCATCACGGTTGTTATATGAAAAACTGTTTTTT. Its protein is CASSSSRLLYEKLFF. The chain recombines TRBV7-6 with TRBJ1-4; no reliable D call. Per the germline V gene, CDR1 is SGHVS and CDR2 is FNYEAQ. Trimming removed 4 bases from V and 6 bases from J, with 15 bases in between. The CDR3 sequence is 15 residues long.